The following is a T cell receptor beta chain sequence with its context. Its antigen is not known. The sample comes from a study of cytomegalovirus exposure and HLA in healthy donors. Study outcomes and limitations: There were a few CMV-associated chains whose specificity for CMV antigens was confirmed in vitro.

From the approximately 120-subject validation cohort, which was separate from the roughly 630-subject first cohort, the donors were drawn. The CDR3 length is 15 residues. Germline V gene data show CDR1 as SGDLS and CDR2 as YYNGEE. The V and J ends lost 0 bases and 5 bases, in that order; junction bases with no gene match: 5. The repertoire was sequenced with immunoSEQ multiplex PCR; TCRdb's copy has only in-frame clones and lacks some. The sample lists about 170,000 clones; under 90% were seen once. This chain uses TRBV9 with TRBJ2-7; 10 nucleotides align to TRBD2. Sequenced sample: PBMCs. The receptor was derived from a man aged 18 to 30 in good health and CMV-seropositive. CDR3: CASSVDSGRVDEQYF. CDR3 sequence (DNA): TGTGCCAGCAGCGTAGACAGCGGGAGGGTCGACGAGCAGTACTTC.